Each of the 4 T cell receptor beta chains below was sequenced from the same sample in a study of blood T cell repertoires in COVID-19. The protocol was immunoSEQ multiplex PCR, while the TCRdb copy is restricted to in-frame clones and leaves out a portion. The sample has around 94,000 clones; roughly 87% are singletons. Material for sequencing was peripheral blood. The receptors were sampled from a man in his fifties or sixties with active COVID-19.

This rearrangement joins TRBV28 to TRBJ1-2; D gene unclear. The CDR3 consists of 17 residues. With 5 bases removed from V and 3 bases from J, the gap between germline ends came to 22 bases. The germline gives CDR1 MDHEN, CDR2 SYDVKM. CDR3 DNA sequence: TGTGCCAGCAGTCCCAGAGGGCGCGGAGCTGGGGACTATGGCTACACCTTC. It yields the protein CASSPRGRGAGDYGYTF.

CDR3 loop: CASSSLSLGSTDTQYF. The CDR3 DNA reads TGTGCCAGCAGCTCCCTCTCCCTCGGGAGCACAGATACGCAGTATTTT. V and J are TRBV7-2 and TRBJ2-3, with unresolved D. V dropped 4 bases and J dropped 0 bases, with 14 bases sitting between them. Germline-derived CDR1 and CDR2 are SGHTA and FQGNSA. CDR3 length: 16 amino acids.

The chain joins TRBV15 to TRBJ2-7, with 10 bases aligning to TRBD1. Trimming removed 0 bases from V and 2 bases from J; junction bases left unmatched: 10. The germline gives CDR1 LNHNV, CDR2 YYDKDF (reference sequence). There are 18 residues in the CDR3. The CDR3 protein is CATSRDRDRGRFTYEQYF. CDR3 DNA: TGTGCCACCAGCAGAGACCGGGACAGGGGTCGCTTCACCTACGAGCAGTACTTC.

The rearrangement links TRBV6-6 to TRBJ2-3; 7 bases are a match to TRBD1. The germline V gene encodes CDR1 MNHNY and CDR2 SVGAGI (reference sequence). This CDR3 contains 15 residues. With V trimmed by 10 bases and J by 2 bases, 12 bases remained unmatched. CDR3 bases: TGTGCCACCCAGCTTATTACAGGGGTCACAGATACGCAGTATTTT. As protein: CATQLITGVTDTQYF.